A selection of T cell receptor beta chains follows, all from one sample in a study of blood T cell repertoires in COVID-19. TCRdb's copy holds only in-frame clones and misses some; the assay was immunoSEQ multiplex PCR. Of some 70,000 clones in the sample, less than 85% were seen once. Specimen: peripheral blood. The source of these receptors is a man between 60 and 75 years old with acute or convalescent COVID-19. Both conserved end residues are part of each CDR3. The D gene is left open where the match is weak. Only some rows state a clone size, as once, few, many or a class for expanded clones.

V gene: TRBV3-1/TRBV3-2
J gene: TRBJ1-1
D gene: -
clone size: many
CDR3 protein: CASSLKPGQNTEAFF
CDR3 DNA: TGTGCCAGCAGCCTGAAACCGGGACAGAACACTGAAGCTTTCTTT

V gene: TRBV7-2
J gene: TRBJ2-1
D gene: -
clone size: -
CDR3 protein: CASSFGGKGDEQFF
CDR3 DNA: TGTGCCAGCAGCTTTGGCGGCAAAGGCGATGAGCAGTTCTTC

V gene: TRBV10-2
J gene: TRBJ1-6
D gene: -
clone size: -
CDR3 protein: CASSEDFGDIRSPLHF
CDR3 DNA: TGCGCCAGCAGTGAAGACTTCGGGGACATCCGTTCACCCCTCCACTTT

V gene: TRBV28
J gene: TRBJ1-4
D gene: TRBD1
clone size: -
CDR3 protein: CATTTTGKDAEKLFF
CDR3 DNA: TGTGCCACTACCACGACAGGGAAGGATGCTGAAAAACTGTTTTTT

V gene: TRBV6-5
J gene: TRBJ1-4
D gene: -
clone size: -
CDR3 protein: CASGGFRDGNEKLFF
CDR3 DNA: TGTGCCAGCGGGGGCTTCCGGGACGGCAATGAAAAACTGTTTTTT

V gene: TRBV10-2
J gene: TRBJ1-1
D gene: TRBD1
clone size: once
CDR3 protein: CASSKTGELNTEAFF
CDR3 DNA: TGCGCCAGCAGCAAGACAGGGGAGTTGAACACTGAAGCTTTCTTT

V gene: TRBV30
J gene: TRBJ1-4
D gene: TRBD1
clone size: few
CDR3 protein: CAWKGGGEKLFF
CDR3 DNA: TGTGCCTGGAAAGGAGGGGGCGAAAAACTGTTTTTT

V gene: TRBV7-3
J gene: TRBJ1-1
D gene: -
clone size: -
CDR3 protein: CASSFDRGWTEAFF
CDR3 DNA: TGTGCCAGCAGCTTTGATAGGGGGTGGACTGAAGCTTTCTTT

V gene: TRBV9
J gene: TRBJ2-5
D gene: TRBD2
clone size: -
CDR3 protein: CASSLSGAQETQYF
CDR3 DNA: TGTGCCAGCAGCCTTAGCGGGGCCCAAGAGACCCAGTACTTC

V gene: TRBV5-1
J gene: TRBJ2-5
D gene: -
clone size: -
CDR3 protein: CASSLGGGDQETQYF
CDR3 DNA: TGCGCCAGCAGCTTGGGTGGGGGCGACCAAGAGACCCAGTACTTC

V gene: TRBV5-8
J gene: TRBJ2-6
D gene: -
clone size: -
CDR3 protein: CASSLWSGAGANVLTF
CDR3 DNA: TGTGCCAGCAGCTTGTGGTCGGGAGCTGGGGCCAACGTCCTGACTTTC

V gene: TRBV11-1
J gene: TRBJ1-3
D gene: -
clone size: few
CDR3 protein: CASSLQHGGNTIYF
CDR3 DNA: TGTGCCAGCAGCTTACAACACGGGGGAAACACCATATATTTT

V gene: TRBV5-5
J gene: TRBJ1-4
D gene: -
clone size: -
CDR3 protein: CASSLRGNEKLFF
CDR3 DNA: TGTGCCAGCAGCTTAAGGGGAAATGAAAAACTGTTTTTT

V gene: TRBV7-8
J gene: TRBJ2-7
D gene: TRBD2
clone size: -
CDR3 protein: CASSHGRSMHEQYF
CDR3 DNA: TGTGCCAGCAGCCACGGGAGGAGTATGCACGAGCAGTACTTC

V gene: TRBV11-3
J gene: TRBJ2-1
D gene: TRBD1
clone size: -
CDR3 protein: CASSFRGGSDEQFF
CDR3 DNA: TGTGCCAGCAGCTTTCGAGGGGGCTCGGATGAGCAGTTCTTC

V gene: TRBV18
J gene: TRBJ2-2
D gene: TRBD2
clone size: once
CDR3 protein: CASSPQGLAGTGELFF
CDR3 DNA: TGTGCCAGCTCACCACAAGGACTAGCGGGCACCGGGGAGCTGTTTTTT

V gene: TRBV6-6
J gene: TRBJ2-3
D gene: -
clone size: -
CDR3 protein: CASSPGDTDTQYF
CDR3 DNA: TGTGCCAGCAGCCCGGGGGACACAGATACGCAGTATTTT

V gene: TRBV5-4
J gene: TRBJ2-5
D gene: -
clone size: -
CDR3 protein: CASSLGGAETQYF
CDR3 DNA: TGTGCCAGCAGCTTGGGCGGGGCGGAGACCCAGTACTTC

V gene: TRBV5-1
J gene: TRBJ2-5
D gene: -
clone size: -
CDR3 protein: CASSLVGGGETQYF
CDR3 DNA: TGCGCCAGCAGCTTGGTGGGGGGTGGAGAGACCCAGTACTTC

V gene: TRBV3-1/TRBV3-2
J gene: TRBJ1-3
D gene: TRBD1
clone size: -
CDR3 protein: CASSQEAGGSGNTIYF
CDR3 DNA: TGTGCCAGCAGCCAAGAGGCAGGGGGCTCTGGAAACACCATATATTTT

V gene: TRBV10-1
J gene: TRBJ1-2
D gene: TRBD1
clone size: -
CDR3 protein: CASSESWTGGYTF
CDR3 DNA: TGCGCCAGCAGTGAGTCTTGGACAGGGGGCTACACCTTC

V gene: TRBV7-3
J gene: TRBJ1-1
D gene: -
clone size: once
CDR3 protein: CASSLILGGTEAFF
CDR3 DNA: TGTGCCAGCAGCTTAATATTAGGGGGAACTGAAGCTTTCTTT

V gene: TRBV5-1
J gene: TRBJ2-5
D gene: TRBD1
clone size: -
CDR3 protein: CASSHPDRRETQYF
CDR3 DNA: TGCGCCAGCAGCCACCCGGACAGGAGGGAGACCCAGTACTTC

V gene: TRBV27
J gene: TRBJ1-3
D gene: -
clone size: few
CDR3 protein: CASSFKGDLSSGNTIYF
CDR3 DNA: TGTGCCAGCAGTTTTAAGGGGGATCTAAGCTCTGGAAACACCATATATTTT

V gene: TRBV7-8
J gene: TRBJ2-7
D gene: TRBD2
clone size: -
CDR3 protein: CASSSSGTNYEQYF
CDR3 DNA: TGTGCCAGCAGCAGCTCCGGGACTAACTACGAGCAGTACTTC

V gene: TRBV4-1
J gene: TRBJ2-1
D gene: TRBD2
clone size: -
CDR3 protein: CASSQDGLAGVNEQFF
CDR3 DNA: TGCGCCAGCAGCCAAGATGGACTAGCGGGAGTGAATGAGCAGTTCTTC

V gene: TRBV27
J gene: TRBJ2-5
D gene: TRBD2
clone size: -
CDR3 protein: CASGRREGRETQYF
CDR3 DNA: TGTGCCAGCGGTCGGCGGGAGGGAAGAGAGACCCAGTACTTC

V gene: TRBV7-3
J gene: TRBJ2-2
D gene: TRBD2
clone size: few
CDR3 protein: CASSLGLTNTGELFF
CDR3 DNA: TGTGCCAGCAGCTTGGGACTAACCAACACCGGGGAGCTGTTTTTT

V gene: TRBV25-1
J gene: TRBJ2-7
D gene: -
clone size: -
CDR3 protein: CASSAAQGSEQYF
CDR3 DNA: TGTGCCAGCAGTGCTGCCCAGGGGAGCGAGCAGTACTTC

V gene: TRBV6-1
J gene: TRBJ2-5
D gene: -
clone size: -
CDR3 protein: CASSEWGRSQETQYF
CDR3 DNA: TGTGCCAGCAGTGAATGGGGGAGGTCTCAAGAGACCCAGTACTTC

V gene: TRBV28
J gene: TRBJ1-1
D gene: -
clone size: -
CDR3 protein: CASIPTGTPNTEAFF
CDR3 DNA: TGTGCCAGCATACCTACCGGGACACCGAACACTGAAGCTTTCTTT

V gene: TRBV2
J gene: TRBJ1-4
D gene: -
clone size: -
CDR3 protein: CASWGEAENEKLFF
CDR3 DNA: TGTGCCAGCTGGGGCGAAGCAGAAAATGAAAAACTGTTTTTT

V gene: TRBV4-1
J gene: TRBJ1-1
D gene: -
clone size: -
CDR3 protein: CASSQPETGNTEAFF
CDR3 DNA: TGCGCCAGCAGCCAACCCGAGACGGGGAACACTGAAGCTTTCTTT

V gene: TRBV18
J gene: TRBJ2-3
D gene: TRBD2
clone size: -
CDR3 protein: CASSPSGTSGYTQYF
CDR3 DNA: TGTGCCAGCTCACCCTCGGGGACTAGCGGGTATACGCAGTATTTT

V gene: TRBV7-9
J gene: TRBJ1-4
D gene: -
clone size: -
CDR3 protein: CASSLTLGGGKLFF
CDR3 DNA: TGTGCCAGCAGCTTAACCCTTGGGGGGGGAAAACTGTTTTTT

V gene: TRBV29-1
J gene: TRBJ2-2
D gene: -
clone size: -
CDR3 protein: CSVVEQGRRAGELFF
CDR3 DNA: TGCAGCGTTGTAGAACAGGGGAGGCGGGCCGGGGAGCTGTTTTTT

V gene: TRBV27
J gene: TRBJ1-5
D gene: -
clone size: -
CDR3 protein: CASRPAGGLTGNQPQHF
CDR3 DNA: TGTGCCAGCAGACCCGCGGGCGGCCTTACGGGCAATCAGCCCCAGCATTTT

V gene: TRBV6-5
J gene: TRBJ2-7
D gene: -
clone size: -
CDR3 protein: CASSSPIDSGMQYF
CDR3 DNA: TGTGCCAGCAGCTCTCCCATCGATTCGGGGATGCAGTACTTC

V gene: TRBV7-3
J gene: TRBJ2-2
D gene: -
clone size: -
CDR3 protein: CASSPQAGELFF
CDR3 DNA: TGTGCCAGCAGCCCGCAGGCTGGGGAGCTGTTTTTT

V gene: TRBV19
J gene: TRBJ1-6
D gene: -
clone size: few
CDR3 protein: CASSQAGSPLHF
CDR3 DNA: TGTGCCAGTAGTCAGGCTGGGTCACCCCTCCACTTT

V gene: TRBV28
J gene: TRBJ2-3
D gene: -
clone size: -
CDR3 protein: CASRPLAGFGDTQYF
CDR3 DNA: TGTGCCAGCAGGCCCCTAGCCGGGTTCGGAGATACGCAGTATTTT

V gene: TRBV6-5
J gene: TRBJ2-1
D gene: TRBD1
clone size: -
CDR3 protein: CAGGSQGASYNEQFF
CDR3 DNA: TGTGCCGGGGGCTCCCAGGGGGCCAGCTACAATGAGCAGTTCTTC

V gene: TRBV29-1
J gene: TRBJ2-3
D gene: -
clone size: -
CDR3 protein: CSVSTARNTQYF
CDR3 DNA: TGCAGCGTGTCCACTGCTAGGAATACGCAGTATTTT

V gene: TRBV2
J gene: TRBJ1-2
D gene: TRBD1
clone size: -
CDR3 protein: CASSEQGVYAGYTF
CDR3 DNA: TGTGCCAGCAGTGAACAGGGGGTATACGCTGGCTACACCTTC

V gene: TRBV21-1
J gene: TRBJ1-4
D gene: -
clone size: -
CDR3 protein: CASSVFQGAANEKLFF
CDR3 DNA: TGTGCCAGCAGCGTATTCCAGGGGGCAGCTAATGAAAAACTGTTTTTT

V gene: TRBV20-1
J gene: TRBJ2-3
D gene: TRBD2
clone size: -
CDR3 protein: CSASWGGRGGTDTQYF
CDR3 DNA: TGCAGTGCTAGTTGGGGGGGACGGGGAGGCACAGATACGCAGTATTTT

V gene: TRBV19
J gene: TRBJ1-1
D gene: TRBD1
clone size: -
CDR3 protein: CASSIQGAMNTEAFF
CDR3 DNA: TGTGCCAGTAGTATACAGGGGGCGATGAACACTGAAGCTTTCTTT

V gene: TRBV5-4
J gene: TRBJ2-3
D gene: TRBD1
clone size: few
CDR3 protein: CASSADRGTDTQYF
CDR3 DNA: TGTGCCAGCAGCGCCGACAGGGGCACAGATACGCAGTATTTT

V gene: TRBV11-2
J gene: TRBJ2-2
D gene: -
clone size: -
CDR3 protein: CASSSDRSGELFF
CDR3 DNA: TGTGCCAGCAGTTCAGACAGGTCCGGGGAGCTGTTTTTT

V gene: TRBV7-3
J gene: TRBJ2-7
D gene: -
clone size: few
CDR3 protein: CASSLNLMGGEQYF
CDR3 DNA: TGTGCCAGCAGCTTAAACTTGATGGGGGGCGAGCAGTACTTC

V gene: TRBV4-1
J gene: TRBJ2-2
D gene: -
clone size: -
CDR3 protein: CASSQERQGANTGELFF
CDR3 DNA: TGCGCCAGCAGCCAAGAGCGTCAGGGTGCGAACACCGGGGAGCTGTTTTTT

V gene: TRBV7-3
J gene: TRBJ1-1
D gene: -
clone size: -
CDR3 protein: CASSLRAGRTEAFF
CDR3 DNA: TGTGCCAGCAGCTTAAGGGCAGGGAGGACTGAAGCTTTCTTT

V gene: TRBV6-1
J gene: TRBJ2-1
D gene: TRBD2
clone size: -
CDR3 protein: CASSEGDGGNEQFF
CDR3 DNA: TGTGCCAGCAGTGAGGGGGACGGGGGGAATGAGCAGTTCTTC

V gene: TRBV6-5
J gene: TRBJ2-1
D gene: TRBD2
clone size: -
CDR3 protein: CASISGGQQFF
CDR3 DNA: TGTGCCAGCATCTCGGGAGGTCAGCAGTTCTTC

V gene: TRBV4-2
J gene: TRBJ2-3
D gene: -
clone size: -
CDR3 protein: CASSLTGGGSADTQYF
CDR3 DNA: TGTGCCAGCAGCCTTACAGGGGGGGGGAGCGCAGATACGCAGTATTTT

V gene: TRBV5-1
J gene: TRBJ2-3
D gene: TRBD1
clone size: -
CDR3 protein: CASSLKDRGGADTQYF
CDR3 DNA: TGCGCCAGCAGCTTAAAGGACAGGGGAGGTGCAGATACGCAGTATTTT

V gene: TRBV7-3
J gene: TRBJ1-1
D gene: -
clone size: -
CDR3 protein: CASSLYGNSGGTEAFF
CDR3 DNA: TGTGCCAGCAGCTTATATGGGAACAGCGGGGGCACTGAAGCTTTCTTT

V gene: TRBV21-1
J gene: TRBJ2-1
D gene: -
clone size: -
CDR3 protein: CASSKSRSGCSYNEQFF
CDR3 DNA: TGTGCCAGCAGCAAATCTAGATCGGGTTGCTCCTACAATGAGCAGTTCTTC

V gene: TRBV3-1/TRBV3-2
J gene: TRBJ2-7
D gene: TRBD2
clone size: -
CDR3 protein: CASSQAGLGYEQYF
CDR3 DNA: TGTGCCAGCAGCCAAGCAGGACTAGGGTACGAGCAGTACTTC

V gene: TRBV27
J gene: TRBJ2-7
D gene: TRBD2
clone size: -
CDR3 protein: CASSLSGGEYEQYF
CDR3 DNA: TGTGCCAGCAGTTTGTCGGGAGGTGAGTACGAGCAGTACTTC